Listed here are 30 T cell receptor beta chains from one sample, sequenced in a study of blood T cell repertoires in COVID-19. Assay: immunoSEQ multiplex PCR; the TCRdb copy retains only in-frame clones and omits some. Among some 180,000 clones, 75% to 90% were seen once, and the ten largest hold approximately 6.2%. Specimen: PBMCs or T cells enriched from blood (not recorded which). These receptors all stem from a man aged 40-55 years who had recovered from COVID-19.

The chain recombines TRBV7-2 with TRBJ2-3; 10 positions agree with TRBD1. This CDR3 is 15 amino acids long. Trimming took 4 bases from V and 4 from J; bases not matched to a gene: 5. In germline, CDR1 is SGHTA, CDR2 FQGNSA. The CDR3 coding sequence is TGTGCCAGCAGCTCCTCCGGGACAGGGGCAGATACGCAGTATTTT. It translates to CASSSSGTGADTQYF.

The rearrangement links TRBV6-1 to TRBJ1-2; 9 bases map to TRBD1. The junction had 13 bases not matched to a gene; V was cut back by 3 bases and J by 8 bases. CDR1 MNHNS and CDR2 SASEGT come from the germline V gene. The CDR3 covers 16 residues. CDR3 sequence reads: CASSEEDRGPTTGYTF. CDR3 bases: TGTGCCAGCAGTGAGGAGGACAGGGGTCCGACGACGGGCTACACCTTC.

This chain uses TRBV7-2 with TRBJ1-1; tentatively, D is TRBD1 (6 bases). This CDR3 has 15 amino acids. CDR1 is SGHTA and CDR2 is FQGNSA in the germline V gene. The V gene lost 5 bases and the J gene lost 3 bases, with 16 bases spanning the gap. CDR3 nucleotides: TGTGCCAGCAGCCCCGGCGGACAGCGATACACTGAAGCTTTCTTT. Translated: CASSPGGQRYTEAFF.

The chain's CDR3 is CAISERRGQGAGTDTQYF. DNA for the CDR3: TGTGCCATCAGTGAGAGGCGGGGGCAGGGGGCCGGCACAGATACGCAGTATTTT. The genes are TRBV10-3 and TRBJ2-3; D might be TRBD1 (8 bases). The germline V gene encodes CDR1 ENHRY and CDR2 SYGVKD. This CDR3 contains 18 residues. Trimming cost V 2 bases and J 1 base, with 19 bases left between them.

The chain employs TRBV12-3 or TRBV12-4 and TRBJ2-5; D perhaps matches TRBD1 (5 bases). V shed 7 bases and J shed 7 bases, with 16 bases lying between them. The CDR3 length is 13 residues. Here the CDR3 reads CASTLVRGGTQYF. CDR3 DNA: TGTGCCAGCACCCTAGTAAGGGGCGGGACCCAGTACTTC.

The chain combines TRBV6-2 or TRBV6-3 with TRBJ1-1, with 11 positions matching TRBD1. CDR3 length equals 13 residues. Germline V gives CDR1 MNHEY, CDR2 SVGEGT. The V and J ends lost 6 bases and 6 bases, in that order; junction bases with no gene match: 3. This CDR3 reads CASSRDRGAEAFF. CDR3 DNA: TGTGCCAGCAGCCGGGACAGGGGGGCTGAAGCTTTCTTT.

The chain is built from TRBV19 and TRBJ1-2; D is unclear. The CDR3 loop spans 14 amino acids. CDR1 and CDR2 (germline): LNHDA, SQIVND (reference sequence). The V gene lost 4 bases and the J gene lost 4 bases, with 13 bases spanning the gap. In nucleotides, the CDR3 is TGTGCCAGTAGTAACGGGGTCGGAGGCTATGGCTACACCTTC. Encoded protein: CASSNGVGGYGYTF.

The chain is built from TRBV6-2 or TRBV6-3 and TRBJ1-4, with 7 nucleotides matching TRBD1. J lost 7 bases, V lost 6 bases, and 8 bases had no gene match. Germline V gives CDR1 MNHEY, CDR2 SVGEGT. CDR3 length: 14 amino acids. CDR3 sequence: CASSSTGVSEKLFF. DNA of the CDR3: TGTGCCAGCAGCTCAACAGGGGTTAGTGAAAAACTGTTTTTT.

This clone was observed once. This rearrangement joins TRBV29-1 to TRBJ2-7; D is perhaps TRBD2 (5 bases). The CDR3 sequence is 12 residues long. CDR1 SQVTM and CDR2 ANQGSEA come from the germline V gene. The ends were cut back, 6 bases at V and 4 bases at J, with 13 bases in the middle. CDR3 residues: CSVGEQVYEQYF. In nucleotides, the CDR3 is TGCAGCGTCGGGGAGCAGGTATACGAGCAGTACTTC.

The V call is TRBV7-3, the J call TRBJ1-1; D call uncertain. The ends were cut back, 9 bases at V and 1 base at J, with 12 bases in the middle. Looked up from germline, CDR1 is SGHTA and CDR2 is FQGTGA. The CDR3 is 13 residues long. The CDR3 protein is CASAEGRNTEAFF. The CDR3 coding sequence is TGTGCCAGTGCCGAAGGGAGGAACACTGAAGCTTTCTTT.

V usage is TRBV18 and J usage is TRBJ1-5; D ambiguous. Trimming removed 4 bases from V and 12 bases from J, with 16 bases in between. There are 13 residues in the CDR3. Germline V gene data show CDR1 as KGHSH and CDR2 as LQKENI. CDR3 DNA: TGTGCCAGCTCACTCTCTTTCCCCGGTGTCCAGCATTTT. This translates into CASSLSFPGVQHF.

This clone was seen many times. The genes are TRBV7-8 and TRBJ2-7, with D perhaps TRBD1 (6 bases). The CDR3 runs to 15 residues. CDR1 SGHVS and CDR2 FQNEAQ come from the germline V gene. Trimming took 1 base from V and 2 from J, leaving 12 bases between them. In DNA, the CDR3 is TGTGCCAGCAGCTTAGAACGGACAGTAGCCTACGAGCAGTACTTC. This translates into CASSLERTVAYEQYF.

The rearrangement links TRBV3-1 (or the pseudogene TRBV3-2) to TRBJ1-4; a weak D match, TRBD1 (5 bases). The CDR3 runs 16 residues. Per germline, CDR1 LGHDT and CDR2 YNNKEL (reference sequence). V gave up 0 bases and J gave up 5 bases, with 13 bases separating them. CDR3 nucleotide sequence: TGTGCCAGCAGCCAAGAATTGGGCAGGGCGAATGAAAAACTGTTTTTT. Translating it yields CASSQELGRANEKLFF.

The chain couples TRBV9 to TRBJ1-1; D uncertain. Trimming removed 4 bases from V and 1 base from J, with 8 bases in between. The germline V gene encodes CDR1 SGDLS and CDR2 YYNGEE. The CDR3 loop spans 13 amino acids. The CDR3 coding sequence is TGTGCCAGCAGCCAACAAGAGAACACTGAAGCTTTCTTT. As protein: CASSQQENTEAFF. The variable domain in full, completed from reference TRBV9 and TRBJ1-1, reads DSGVTQTPKHLITATGQRVTLRCSPRSGDLSVYWYQQSLDQGLQFLIQYYNGEERAKGNILERFSAQQFPDLHSELNLSSLELGDSALYFCASSQQENTEAFFGQGTRLTVV.

There are a few counts of this clone. J is TRBJ2-1 and V is TRBV4-1; D gene ambiguous. The CDR3 length is 13 residues. Per the germline V gene, CDR1 is MGHRA and CDR2 is YSYEKL. V was shortened by 3 bases and J by 7 bases, with 10 bases between the two germline ends. The CDR3 sequence is CASSHTQRNEQFF. The CDR3 region has the DNA TGCGCCAGCAGCCATACTCAACGGAATGAGCAGTTCTTC.

The rearrangement joins TRBV29-1 to TRBJ2-1; D remains unclear. Trimming cost V 2 bases and J 1 base, with 12 bases left between them. The CDR3 contains 15 residues. Germline V gene sequence: CDR1 SQVTM, CDR2 ANQGSEA. The CDR3 loop reads CSVEKAYESYNEQFF. In DNA, the CDR3 is TGCAGCGTTGAAAAAGCGTATGAGTCCTACAATGAGCAGTTCTTC.

This clone was seen only once. The rearrangement joins TRBV4-2 to TRBJ2-3; 7 positions agree with TRBD1. Germline CDR1 is LGHNA and CDR2 is YNFKEQ. J lost 2 bases, V lost 1 base, and 3 bases had no gene match. CDR3 length: 15 amino acids. The DNA for the CDR3 is TGTGCCAGCAGCCAAGCGGACAGGAACACAGATACGCAGTATTTT. Its translation is CASSQADRNTDTQYF.

V gene TRBV19 combines with J gene TRBJ1-5, with 7 positions matching TRBD1. CDR3 length: 15 residues. From germline, CDR1 is LNHDA and CDR2 SQIVND (reference sequence). The ends lost 4 bases at V and 4 bases at J; junction bases unmatched: 7. This CDR3 reads CASSTWTGGNQPQHF. The DNA of the CDR3 is TGTGCCAGTAGTACCTGGACAGGAGGAAATCAGCCCCAGCATTTT.

CDR3 residues: CASSPGTGNYGYTF. DNA for the CDR3: TGTGCCAGCAGTCCCGGGACAGGGAACTATGGCTACACCTTC. The chain employs TRBV27 and TRBJ1-2; TRBD1 matches at 9 bases. Germline CDR1 MNHEY, CDR2 SMNVEV (reference sequence). The V and J ends lost 5 bases and 2 bases, in that order; junction bases with no gene match: 3. CDR3 length: 14 residues.

The chain is built from TRBV7-9 and TRBJ2-7, with D perhaps TRBD2 (7 bases). Germline V gives CDR1 SEHNR, CDR2 FQNEAQ (reference sequence). With 3 bases removed from V and 6 bases from J, the gap between germline ends came to 18 bases. The CDR3 runs to 15 residues. The CDR3 nucleotides read TGTGCCAGCAGCTTTCTACAGGGCGGGAGCTCCGAGCAGTACTTC. Amino acid sequence: CASSFLQGGSSEQYF.

This clone was seen a handful of times. J is TRBJ1-2 and V is TRBV4-1; D is ambiguous. Trimming took 1 base from V and 8 from J, leaving 11 bases between them. The CDR3 consists of 13 residues. Germline V gene lookup returns CDR1 MGHRA and CDR2 YSYEKL. The CDR3 here is CASSQVGLPGYTF. CDR3 sequence (DNA): TGCGCCAGCAGCCAAGTTGGGCTCCCGGGCTACACCTTC.

The CDR3 nucleotides are TGCGCCAGCAGCCCCGGGGGGGGAGAAAAACTGTTTTTT. Its translation: CASSPGGGEKLFF. The V call is TRBV5-1, the J call TRBJ1-4; possible D gene TRBD1, 5 bases. V was cut by 4 bases and J by 8 bases, with 12 bases left in between. Germline CDR1 and CDR2: SGHRS and YFSETQ. This CDR3 is built from 13 residues.

This chain connects TRBV5-1 to TRBJ1-1; D not resolved. Trimming stripped 1 base from V and 4 bases from J, with 8 bases between. The CDR3 is made up of 13 amino acids. The germline V gene has CDR1 SGHRS and CDR2 YFSETQ. As DNA, the CDR3 is TGCGCCAGCAGCTTGCAGAGGAGCACTGAAGCTTTCTTT. It yields the protein CASSLQRSTEAFF.

The chain has TRBV7-9 and TRBJ2-1, with TRBD1 identical over 8 bases. Germline loops: CDR1 SEHNR, CDR2 FQNEAQ (reference sequence). Trimming removed 7 bases from V and 7 bases from J; junction bases left unmatched: 12. CDR3 length: 15 residues. In DNA, the CDR3 is TGTGCCAGCATCCAGACAGGGGAGGCCAATAATGAGCAGTTCTTC. Its translation: CASIQTGEANNEQFF.

The genes are TRBV5-5 and TRBJ1-3, with TRBD1 identical over 7 bases. CDR3 length: 15 amino acids. V was pared by 2 bases and J by 4 bases, with 6 bases of the junction left unmatched. CDR1 is SGHKS, CDR2 YYEKEE, per germline (reference sequence). Written as DNA, the CDR3 is TGTGCCAGCAGCTTAGGAGGGGGCAACGGAAACACCATATATTTT. This gives the protein CASSLGGGNGNTIYF. Drawing the rest from reference TRBV5-5 and TRBJ1-3, the complete variable domain is DAGVTQSPTHLIKTRGQQVTLRCSPISGHKSVSWYQQVLGQGPQFIFQYYEKEERGRGNFPDRFSARQFPNYSSELNVNALLLGDSALYLCASSLGGGNGNTIYFGEGSWLTVV.

The gene calls are TRBV9 and TRBJ2-7, with 7 bases matching TRBD1. There are 14 residues in the CDR3. The V gene's germline CDR1 is SGDLS and CDR2 YYNGEE. Germline trimming cut 4 bases from V and 4 bases from J; bases unmatched to any gene: 8. The CDR3 is CASSPPDRHYEQYF. DNA for the CDR3: TGTGCCAGCAGCCCCCCGGACAGGCATTACGAGCAGTACTTC.

This clone was seen just once. The chain is built from TRBV11-2 and TRBJ2-4, with 7 bases fitting TRBD1. The CDR3 is made up of 20 amino acids. Germline CDR1 SGHAT, CDR2 FQNNGV. Trimming took 0 bases from V and 0 from J; bases not matched to a gene: 14. CDR3 residues: CASSLDVGGYPHEAKNIQYF. The CDR3 bases are TGTGCCAGCAGCTTAGATGTAGGGGGCTACCCCCATGAAGCCAAAAACATTCAGTACTTC.

The CDR3 spells CASRSGTSGMEQFF. CDR3 nucleotide sequence: TGTGCCAGCAGATCCGGGACTAGCGGGATGGAGCAGTTCTTC. V usage is TRBV6-5 and J usage is TRBJ2-1; 13 bases line up with TRBD2. The CDR3 runs to 14 residues. CDR1 and CDR2 (germline): MNHEY, SVGAGI. V lost 6 bases to trimming and J lost 10 bases; unmatched junction nucleotides: 6.

J is TRBJ1-6 and V is TRBV11-2, with TRBD1 matching 7 bases. This CDR3 contains 12 residues. Looked up from germline, CDR1 is SGHAT and CDR2 is FQNNGV. The J segment lost 13 bases and the V segment lost 3 bases, leaving 3 bases of the junction unmatched. The CDR3 sequence is CASSLTGRPLHF. DNA of the CDR3: TGTGCCAGCAGCTTGACAGGGAGGCCCCTCCACTTT.

V is TRBV25-1 and J is TRBJ2-7; D is unresolved. The germline gives CDR1 MGHDK, CDR2 SYGVNS. The CDR3 length is 13 residues. V lost 5 bases to trimming and J lost 1 base, with 9 bases between them. The CDR3 DNA is TGTGCCAGCAGTCTCACGGGTTCCTACGAGCAGTACTTC. Translation: CASSLTGSYEQYF.